Below are 15 T cell receptor beta chains sequenced from a single sample in a study of immune characteristics of hereditary and idiopathic chronic pancreatitis. Using immunoSEQ multiplex PCR, the repertoire was profiled, and TCRdb retains in-frame clones only, with some absent. The sample includes 11,000 to 15,000 clones, less than 85% of them seen just once. The pancreas tissue came from patients undergoing total pancreatectomy with islet autotransplantation. The sequenced sample was pancreas tissue with hereditary chronic pancreatitis. The origin of the receptors is a human donor with chronic pancreatitis.

J is TRBJ2-7 and V is TRBV27; TRBD1 agrees at 7 bases. The CDR3 is made up of 13 amino acids. Germline CDR1 and CDR2: MNHEY and SMNVEV (reference sequence). Germline trimming cut 5 bases from V and 4 bases from J; bases unmatched to any gene: 5. The CDR3 DNA sequence: TGTGCCAGCAGTCTAAAACAGGGGTACGAGCAGTACTTC. This sequence encodes CASSLKQGYEQYF.

The chain uses TRBV6-4 and TRBJ2-1, with D possibly TRBD2 on 6 matching bases. The CDR3 is 16 amino acids. CDR1 is MRHNA and CDR2 is SNTAGT in the germline V gene. Between the trimmed V and J ends, which lost 3 bases and 0 bases, there was a span of 12 bases. The CDR3 region has the DNA TGTGCCAGCAGTGAAGGGGCGGGACTCTCCTACAATGAGCAGTTCTTC. Encoded protein: CASSEGAGLSYNEQFF.

This chain connects TRBV10-3 to TRBJ2-7; D might be TRBD1 (6 bases). V lost 6 bases, J lost 0 bases, and 6 bases lay in between. The CDR3 length is 12 residues. Germline V CDR1 and CDR2: ENHRY, SYGVKD. The CDR3 coding sequence is TGTGCCATCAGGGACAGCTCCTACGAGCAGTACTTC. Translated, it gives CAIRDSSYEQYF.

V is TRBV6-7 and J is TRBJ2-5, with TRBD2 matching over 8 bases. TRBV6-7 is identified as an open reading frame with a role that is uncertain. With V trimmed by 0 bases and J by 2 bases, 14 bases remained unmatched. The CDR3 loop spans 19 amino acids. CDR3 bases: TGTGCCAGCAGTTACTCTCGGTTTGGTAGCGGGGTCATTCAAGAGACCCAGTACTTC. Amino acid sequence: CASSYSRFGSGVIQETQYF.

The rearrangement joins TRBV6-1 to TRBJ1-6; D is ambiguous. This CDR3 is 14 amino acids long. Deletions cut 3 bases from V and 7 bases from J, with 10 bases between. In germline, CDR1 is MNHNS, CDR2 SASEGT. In DNA form, the CDR3 reads TGTGCCAGCAGTGATTCCCCCCGGAATTCACCCCTCCACTTT. The encoded protein is CASSDSPRNSPLHF.

The chain joins TRBV7-2 to TRBJ2-5, with TRBD2 matching 15 bases. The trim removed 5 bases at V and 5 bases at J, leaving 6 bases unmatched. The germline V gene encodes CDR1 SGHTA and CDR2 FQGNSA. The CDR3 loop spans 16 amino acids. CDR3 sequence: CASSPPGLAGGETQYF. The CDR3 DNA reads as TGTGCCAGCAGCCCTCCGGGACTAGCGGGAGGTGAGACCCAGTACTTC.

The chain couples TRBV28 to TRBJ2-7, with D perhaps matching TRBD1 or TRBD2 (6 bases each). Germline CDR1 reads MDHEN; CDR2 reads SYDVKM. This CDR3 has 14 amino acids. Trimming shortened V by 10 bases and J by 1 base, and 17 bases separated the two germline ends. The CDR3 is CATKVGGRSYEQYF. In DNA, the CDR3 is TGTGCCACGAAGGTGGGGGGCAGATCCTACGAGCAGTACTTC. Looking up the rest from reference TRBV28 and TRBJ2-7 gives the full variable domain: DVKVTQSSRYLVKRTGEKVFLECVQDMDHENMFWYRQDPGLGLRLIYFSYDVKMKEKGDIPEGYSVSREKKERFSLILESASTNQTSMYLCATKVGGRSYEQYFGPGTRLTVT.

The V call is TRBV24-1, the J call TRBJ2-1, with 10 bases lining up with TRBD2. This CDR3 is built from 16 residues. Trimming took 6 bases from V and 5 from J; bases not matched to a gene: 9. Germline CDR1 reads KGHDR; CDR2 reads SFDVKD. The CDR3 protein is CATSPRLAGRNNEQFF. For the CDR3, the DNA is TGTGCCACCAGTCCCAGACTAGCGGGTCGAAACAATGAGCAGTTCTTC.

This chain links TRBV4-1 with TRBJ1-2; D is possibly TRBD1 (5 bases). Trimming took 3 bases from V and 4 from J, leaving 15 bases between them. Germline V gene data show CDR1 as MGHRA and CDR2 as YSYEKL. This CDR3 contains 15 residues. The chain's CDR3 is CASSHQGTGPYGYTF. Here the CDR3 DNA reads TGCGCCAGCAGCCATCAGGGAACAGGTCCCTATGGCTACACCTTC.

The CDR3, as DNA: TGTGCCAGCAGCCCCCAGGTAACCTCTGGGGCCAACGTCCTGACTTTC. This translates into CASSPQVTSGANVLTF. The chain employs TRBV7-6 and TRBJ2-6; the D is unclear. The V gene's germline CDR1 is SGHVS and CDR2 FNYEAQ. The CDR3 is 16 amino acids. Deletions cut 5 bases from V and 0 bases from J, with 11 bases between.

The CDR3 DNA reads TGTGCCAGTAGACCAATCGACCGGCCAGGCTCTCCGCCCCAGCATTTT. It translates to CASRPIDRPGSPPQHF. The rearrangement joins TRBV19 to TRBJ1-5; D gene ambiguous. V gave up 6 bases and J gave up 9 bases, with 24 bases separating them. The CDR3 contains 16 residues. Per germline, CDR1 LNHDA and CDR2 SQIVND (reference sequence).

V is TRBV20-1 and J is TRBJ2-1; no clear D. This CDR3 has 11 residues. Germline CDR1 and CDR2: DFQATT and SNEGSKA (reference sequence). Trimming took off 5 bases at V and 12 bases at J, with 14 bases between the two ends. The CDR3 region is CSARAPSGQFF. DNA for the CDR3: TGCAGTGCTCGGGCCCCCAGTGGGCAGTTCTTC.

The chain has TRBV19 and TRBJ1-1; TRBD1 matches at 7 bases. This CDR3 region has 13 residues. The germline gives CDR1 LNHDA, CDR2 SQIVND (reference sequence). Trimming at V came to 3 bases and at J to 4 bases, leaving 2 bases not matched to a gene. The CDR3 sequence is CASSIGTATEAFF. The CDR3 DNA sequence: TGTGCCAGTAGTATCGGGACAGCCACTGAAGCTTTCTTT.

This clone came up a few times. CDR3 residues: CSVLTGTPGTYEQYF. The DNA for the CDR3 is TGCAGCGTTCTTACCGGGACGCCGGGAACCTACGAGCAGTACTTC. J is TRBJ2-7 and V is TRBV29-1; D may correspond to TRBD1 or TRBD2 (5 bases each). The germline V and J ends were trimmed by 5 bases and 2 bases, with 19 bases remaining between them. Germline CDR1 reads SQVTM; CDR2 reads ANQGSEA. CDR3 size: 15 residues.

The chain has TRBV6-4 and TRBJ2-6; TRBD1 might be the D (6 bases). Trimming shortened V by 4 bases and J by 2 bases, and 18 bases separated the two germline ends. The CDR3 contains 18 residues. Germline CDR1 reads MRHNA; CDR2 reads SNTAGT. The chain's CDR3 is CASSVQGPSLPGANVLTF. Written as DNA, the CDR3 is TGTGCCAGCAGTGTACAGGGCCCTAGCCTCCCTGGGGCCAACGTCCTGACTTTC.